These 23 T cell receptor beta chains were all obtained from the same sample, sequenced in a study of early T cells in non-severe SARS-CoV-2 infection (dated by TCRdb to the early 2020s). Libraries were prepared through 5' RACE. Sequencing instrument: NextSeq 500. Clones were called with MiXCR by TCRdb after fastp trimmed the public reads at Q25, and only in-frame beta chains were retained. Merged by CDR3 protein, the rows form single entries marked with the most common genes and DNA. For this sample there are approximately 80,000 distinct CDR3 sequences; approximately 12% appear just once. The top ten hold more than 3% of the sample. What was sequenced was whole blood. These TCRs come from an adult who was a healthcare worker with PCR-confirmed SARS-CoV-2 infection or an uninfected control (not recorded which).

This clonotype was counted at least ten times. This chain connects TRBV6-6 to TRBJ1-1; TRBD1 matches 7 bases. Germline loops: CDR1 MNHNY, CDR2 SVGAGI (reference sequence). The length of the CDR3 is 14 residues. V was clipped by 2 bases and J by 5 bases; unmatched bases: 5. The CDR3 region has the DNA TGTGCCAGCAGTTACCACACAGGGGAGACTGAAGCTTTCTTT. This encodes CASSYHTGETEAFF.

The chain links TRBV29-1 to TRBJ1-6; D is uncertain. V gave up 7 bases and J gave up 9 bases, with 1 base separating them. Germline V lookup: CDR1 SQVTM, CDR2 ANQGSEA. This CDR3 has 8 amino acids. CDR3: CSGSPLHF. DNA of the CDR3: TGCAGCGGTTCACCCCTCCACTTT.

This clonotype showed up many times. The rearrangement joins TRBV18 to TRBJ2-5, with a possible D match to TRBD1 (5 bases). Germline CDR1 reads KGHSH; CDR2 reads LQKENI. Trimming pared 1 base from V and 1 base from J, leaving 7 bases between. This CDR3 has 14 amino acids. CDR3 bases: TGTGCCAGCTCACCACGACAGCTCCAAGAGACCCAGTACTTC. Protein: CASSPRQLQETQYF. Complete variable domain (other parts from reference TRBV18 and TRBJ2-5): NAGVMQNPRHLVRRRGQEARLRCSPMKGHSHVYWYRQLPEEGLKFMVYLQKENIIDESGMPKERFSAEFPKEGPSILRIQQVVRGDSAAYFCASSPRQLQETQYFGPGTRLLVL.

The V and J genes are TRBV30 and TRBJ1-1, with a tentative D call TRBD1 (5 bases). The CDR3 runs 14 residues. Germline V gene lookup returns CDR1 GTSNPN and CDR2 SVGIG (reference sequence). V lost 5 bases to trimming and J lost 7 bases, with 20 bases between them. The DNA of the CDR3 is TGTGCCTGGCATGACGCCGGGGCTGGTGGTGAAGCTTTCTTT. It codes for CAWHDAGAGGEAFF.

Only a few counts were recorded for this clonotype. The V call is TRBV28, the J call TRBJ1-5, with D possibly matching TRBD1 (6 bases). The CDR3 extends over 13 amino acids. Trimming left V 6 bases short and J 4 bases short, with 10 bases between. Germline loops: CDR1 MDHEN, CDR2 SYDVKM. DNA of the CDR3: TGTGCCAGCAGGACAGGCGGAAATCAGCCCCAGCATTTT. Its protein is CASRTGGNQPQHF. Full variable domain (rest looked up from reference TRBV28 and TRBJ1-5): DVKVTQSSRYLVKRTGEKVFLECVQDMDHENMFWYRQDPGLGLRLIYFSYDVKMKEKGDIPEGYSVSREKKERFSLILESASTNQTSMYLCASRTGGNQPQHFGDGTRLSIL.

With regard to this clonotype: A junction end diverges from the germline sequence, so it may reflect a read error. This chain uses TRBV5-4 with TRBJ2-1; D gene unclear. The V gene's germline CDR1 is SGHNT and CDR2 YYREEE (reference sequence). The CDR3 consists of 16 residues. The CDR3 region is CGSSLGILPSYNEQFF. DNA for the CDR3: TGTGGCAGCAGCTTGGGAATACTCCCCTCCTACAATGAGCAGTTCTTC. Complete variable domain (other parts from reference TRBV5-4 and TRBJ2-1): ETGVTQSPTHLIKTRGQQVTLRCSSQSGHNTVSWYQQALGQGPQFIFQYYREEENGRGNFPPRFSGLQFPNYSSELNVNALELDDSALYLCGSSLGILPSYNEQFFGPGTRLTVL.

The CDR3 sequence: CASSLGGPGYEQYF. As DNA, the CDR3 is TGTGCCAGCAGCTTAGGCGGGCCGGGGTACGAGCAGTACTTC. The chain couples TRBV7-9 to TRBJ2-7, with a weak D call TRBD2 (5 bases). The germline CDR1 and CDR2 sequences are SEHNR and FQNEAQ (reference sequence). The V and J ends lost 1 base and 4 bases respectively, with 11 bases between them. The CDR3 runs to 14 residues.

This rearrangement joins TRBV18 to TRBJ2-5, with D possibly being TRBD1 (5 bases). V was cut by 0 bases and J by 1 base, with 9 bases left in between. The CDR3 totals 15 residues. In germline, CDR1 is KGHSH, CDR2 LQKENI. This CDR3 reads CASSPPQGRQETQYF. Written as DNA, the CDR3 is TGTGCCAGCTCACCACCTCAGGGCCGCCAAGAGACCCAGTACTTC.

This clonotype was recorded at least ten times. V and J are TRBV12-2 and TRBJ2-6; the D segment call TRBD1 is taken from the table without a DNA check. TRBV12-2 is termed a pseudogene. CDR3 length equals 20 residues. The CDR3 loop reads CASRLRFRGTGHSGANVLTF. Written as DNA, the CDR3 is TGTGCAAGTCGCTTAAGATTCCGAGGGACAGGCCACTCTGGGGCCAACGTCCTGACTTTC.

This chain joins TRBV29-1 and TRBJ2-5; 9 nucleotides agree with TRBD1. Trimming cost V 0 bases and J 7 bases; bases outside gene matches: 6. CDR1 is SQVTM, CDR2 ANQGSEA, per germline. This CDR3 spans 14 amino acids. The CDR3 sequence is CSVEDLKDRGTQYF. CDR3 bases: TGCAGCGTTGAAGATCTTAAGGACAGGGGGACCCAGTACTTC.

The rearrangement uses TRBV9 and TRBJ2-3; 7 bases match TRBD2. There are 17 residues in the CDR3. V lost 2 bases and J lost 2; bases outside the gene matches: 11. From germline, CDR1 is SGDLS and CDR2 YYNGEE. The DNA of the CDR3 is TGTGCCAGCAGCGTGGATGGACTAGACCTCTACACAGATACGCAGTATTTT. Protein product: CASSVDGLDLYTDTQYF.

This clonotype was observed at least ten times. The rearrangement uses TRBV7-2 and TRBJ1-1; D is possibly TRBD1 (5 bases). The CDR3 contains 14 residues. The V end was cut by 7 bases, the J end by 4 bases, with 16 bases between. Germline V CDR1 and CDR2: SGHTA, FQGNSA. The CDR3 region has the DNA TGTGCCAGCACCGGCGGGGCAGGGAGCACTGAAGCTTTCTTT. Its translation is CASTGGAGSTEAFF.

This clonotype was found a few times. This chain uses TRBV6-1 with TRBJ1-3, with no clear D. The CDR3 extends over 16 amino acids. V was pared by 7 bases and J by 0 bases, with 16 bases between. The germline V gene has CDR1 MNHNS and CDR2 SASEGT. The CDR3 coding sequence is TGTGCCAGCACCCTCAGTAGGTCCTTCTCTGGAAACACCATATATTTT. This codes for CASTLSRSFSGNTIYF.

This clonotype was seen only a few times. The V gene is TRBV4-2, the J gene TRBJ1-1; 9 nucleotides line up with TRBD1. Germline V gives CDR1 LGHNA, CDR2 YNFKEQ. This CDR3 spans 15 amino acids. V shed 3 bases and J 2 bases; nucleotides not matched to a gene: 4. CDR3 in amino acids: CASSQDRGLNTEAFF. The CDR3, as DNA: TGTGCCAGCAGCCAGGACAGGGGCTTAAACACTGAAGCTTTCTTT.

The chain has TRBV7-6 and TRBJ2-7, with D possibly being TRBD2 (5 bases). Germline V CDR1 and CDR2: SGHVS, FNYEAQ. The CDR3 has 13 amino acids. The V and J ends lost 5 bases and 4 bases respectively, with 12 bases between them. This chain's CDR3 is CASSAPGSYEQYF. CDR3 in DNA: TGTGCCAGCAGCGCACCTGGGAGTTACGAGCAGTACTTC.

This clonotype was picked up many times. The rearrangement joins TRBV28 to TRBJ1-5; tentatively, D is TRBD1 (6 bases). Germline values: CDR1 MDHEN, CDR2 SYDVKM. The germline V and J ends were trimmed by 3 bases and 5 bases, with 14 bases remaining between them. The CDR3 totals 15 residues. This CDR3 reads CASSLAQGRDQPQHF. The CDR3 nucleotides are TGTGCCAGCAGTTTGGCCCAGGGGAGAGATCAGCCCCAGCATTTT. The full variable domain, rest sourced from reference TRBV28 and TRBJ1-5, is DVKVTQSSRYLVKRTGEKVFLECVQDMDHENMFWYRQDPGLGLRLIYFSYDVKMKEKGDIPEGYSVSREKKERFSLILESASTNQTSMYLCASSLAQGRDQPQHFGDGTRLSIL.

The chain links TRBV28 to TRBJ2-7; tentatively, D is TRBD1 (6 bases). This CDR3 region has 13 residues. CDR1 MDHEN and CDR2 SYDVKM come from the germline V gene. The V end lost 6 bases, the J end lost 2 bases, and 11 bases lay between the germline ends. Here the CDR3 reads CASRLQGAYEQYF. CDR3 DNA sequence: TGTGCCAGCAGATTACAGGGCGCCTACGAGCAGTACTTC.

The chain uses TRBV18 and TRBJ2-7, with 14 nucleotides matching TRBD2. Losses at the gene ends were 6 bases for V and 6 bases for J; bases not matched to a gene: 13. This CDR3 comprises 17 residues. The germline gives CDR1 KGHSH, CDR2 LQKENI. DNA for the CDR3: TGTGCCAGCTCGATCGGTCCGACTAGCGGGAGGGCTAGCGAGCAGTACTTC. Translation gives CASSIGPTSGRASEQYF.

The table lists this clonotype with many counts. The missing conserved phenylalanine or tryptophan at the end of this CDR3 makes a read error likely. V usage is TRBV11-2 and J usage is TRBJ2-1, with D maybe TRBD2 (5 bases). The CDR3 consists of 16 residues. The V gene's germline CDR1 is SGHAT and CDR2 FQNNGV. The germline V and J ends were trimmed by 0 bases and 4 bases, with 13 bases remaining between them. CDR3 in DNA: TGTGCCAGCAGCTTAGATCGCCTAGCTTCTTACAATGAGCAGTTCCTC. As protein: CASSLDRLASYNEQFL.

This clonotype was detected a few times. CDR3 sequence reads: CASISAVRGPYEQYF. The DNA of the CDR3 is TGTGCCAGCATTTCCGCCGTGAGGGGTCCGTACGAGCAGTACTTC. The chain links TRBV28 to TRBJ2-7; D may be TRBD1 or TRBD2 (5 bases each). The V and J ends lost 7 bases and 4 bases respectively, with 20 bases between them. Per germline, CDR1 MDHEN and CDR2 SYDVKM. The CDR3 has 15 residues. Full variable domain (outside the CDR3, taken from reference TRBV28 and TRBJ2-7): DVKVTQSSRYLVKRTGEKVFLECVQDMDHENMFWYRQDPGLGLRLIYFSYDVKMKEKGDIPEGYSVSREKKERFSLILESASTNQTSMYLCASISAVRGPYEQYFGPGTRLTVT.

This clonotype has only a few counts. This rearrangement joins TRBV12-3 or TRBV12-4 to TRBJ2-3; maybe TRBD2 (5 bases). The ends were cut back, 6 bases at V and 1 base at J, with 14 bases in the middle. The CDR3 has 15 amino acids. CDR3 sequence reads: CASSSLGPGTDTQYF. The DNA of the CDR3 is TGTGCCAGCAGCTCACTAGGCCCTGGCACAGATACGCAGTATTTT.

This clonotype was counted many times. This chain joins TRBV7-9 and TRBJ2-7; a possible D gene is TRBD2 (8 bases). CDR1 SEHNR and CDR2 FQNEAQ come from the germline V gene (reference sequence). V was cut by 5 bases and J by 4 bases, with 18 bases left in between. CDR3 size: 15 residues. The CDR3 region is CASSPQGVAGYEQYF. The CDR3 bases are TGTGCCAGCAGCCCCCAGGGGGTAGCGGGGTACGAGCAGTACTTC.

This chain uses TRBV28 with TRBJ2-7, with D perhaps TRBD1 (6 bases). Germline V CDR1 and CDR2: MDHEN, SYDVKM. Between the trimmed V and J ends, which lost 0 bases and 6 bases, there was a span of 15 bases. This CDR3 spans 15 amino acids. CDR3 sequence reads: CASSLWSGERREQYF. The DNA for the CDR3 is TGTGCCAGCAGTTTATGGTCAGGGGAAAGGCGCGAGCAGTACTTC.